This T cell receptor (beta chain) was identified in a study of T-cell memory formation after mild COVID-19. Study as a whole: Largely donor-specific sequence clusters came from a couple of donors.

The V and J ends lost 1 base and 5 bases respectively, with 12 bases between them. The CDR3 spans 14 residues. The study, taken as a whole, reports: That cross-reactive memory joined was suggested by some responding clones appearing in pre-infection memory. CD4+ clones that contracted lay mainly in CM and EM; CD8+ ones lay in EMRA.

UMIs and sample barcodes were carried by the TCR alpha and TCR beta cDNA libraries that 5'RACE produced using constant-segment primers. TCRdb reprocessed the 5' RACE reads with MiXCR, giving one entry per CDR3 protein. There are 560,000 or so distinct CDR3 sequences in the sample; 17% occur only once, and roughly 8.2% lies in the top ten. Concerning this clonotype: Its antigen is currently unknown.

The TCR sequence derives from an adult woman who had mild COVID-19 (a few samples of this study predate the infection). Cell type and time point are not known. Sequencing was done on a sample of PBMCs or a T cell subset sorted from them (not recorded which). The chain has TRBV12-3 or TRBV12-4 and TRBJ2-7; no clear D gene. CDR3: CASSLGAVGNEQYF. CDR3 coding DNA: TGTGCCAGCAGTTTAGGGGCGGTAGGAAACGAGCAGTACTTC.